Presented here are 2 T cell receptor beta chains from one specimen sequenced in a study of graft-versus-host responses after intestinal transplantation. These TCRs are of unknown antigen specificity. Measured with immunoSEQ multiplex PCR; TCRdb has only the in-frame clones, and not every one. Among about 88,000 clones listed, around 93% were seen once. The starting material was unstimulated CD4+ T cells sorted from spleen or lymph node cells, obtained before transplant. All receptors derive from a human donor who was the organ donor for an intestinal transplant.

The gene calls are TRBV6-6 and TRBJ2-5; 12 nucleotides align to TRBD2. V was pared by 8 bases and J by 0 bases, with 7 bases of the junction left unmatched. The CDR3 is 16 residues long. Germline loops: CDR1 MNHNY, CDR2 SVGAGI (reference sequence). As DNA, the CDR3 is TGTGCCAGCCGCCTCGGGACTAGCGGGTACCAAGAGACCCAGTACTTC. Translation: CASRLGTSGYQETQYF.

Here the CDR3 reads CASSTTGVMNEQYF. The CDR3 bases are TGTGCCAGCAGTACAACAGGGGTGATGAACGAGCAGTACTTC. The rearrangement uses TRBV2 and TRBJ2-7; 7 bases map to TRBD1. CDR1 is SNHLY, CDR2 FYNNEI, per germline. This CDR3 is built from 14 residues. V trimming: 5 bases; J trimming: 5 bases; junction bases outside the gene matches: 9. The full variable domain, its missing parts supplied by reference TRBV2 and TRBJ2-7, is EPEVTQTPSHQVTQMGQEVILRCVPISNHLYFYWYRQILGQKVEFLVSFYNNEISEKSEIFDDQFSVERPDGSNFTLKIRSTKLEDSAMYFCASSTTGVMNEQYFGPGTRLTVT.